The present T cell receptor (beta chain) was sequenced within a study of shared clonotypes between healthy human individuals. The authors split each subset's genomic DNA evenly across several immunoSEQ plates. The table came from immunoSEQ multiplex PCR; TCRdb's copy has only in-frame clones and leaves some out. The sample lists roughly 480,000 clones, around 80% occurring once. V lost 4 bases and J lost 3, with 16 bases in between. Germline CDR1 and CDR2: MNHEY and SVGAGI. The CDR3 totals 15 residues. There were only Caucasian adults among the donors, and all lived in Nashville, Tennessee. The study used approximately 92 million PBMCs per unsorted sample for genomic DNA. This clone was counted ten times or more.

The receptor comes from a woman aged 35 to 49 in good health. Some clones in this sample may be carry-over from other donors' samples. The sequenced material came from PBMCs. The J gene is TRBJ2-7, the V gene TRBV6-5, with a weak D call TRBD1 (6 bases). The DNA of the CDR3 is TGTGCCAGCAGTTTCAATACAGGGTGGGGCTACGAGCAGTACTTC. Translated: CASSFNTGWGYEQYF.